Listed here are 19 T cell receptor beta chains from one sample, sequenced in a study of blood T cell repertoires in COVID-19. Measured with immunoSEQ multiplex PCR; TCRdb has only the in-frame clones, and not every one. The sample consists of around 200,000 clones, about 88% of them appearing once. The specimen was peripheral blood. These receptors originate from a man aged 35 to 55 with active or convalescent COVID-19.

The V and J genes are TRBV27 and TRBJ2-3, with a weak D call TRBD2 (5 bases). The germline V gene encodes CDR1 MNHEY and CDR2 SMNVEV (reference sequence). CDR3 length: 15 residues. Trimming shortened V by 0 bases and J by 5 bases, and 12 bases separated the two germline ends. CDR3 amino acids: CASSLSFGLLDTQYF. For the CDR3, the DNA is TGTGCCAGCAGTTTATCGTTTGGACTGCTAGATACGCAGTATTTT.

CDR3 DNA sequence: TGTGCCAGCAGTTCCCCCGGACAGGGAGGCTATGGCTACACCTTC. This codes for CASSSPGQGGYGYTF. The chain combines TRBV27 with TRBJ1-2, with 8 positions matching TRBD1. Trimming at V came to 4 bases and at J to 4 bases, leaving 8 bases not matched to a gene. This CDR3 has 15 amino acids. Germline V CDR1 and CDR2: MNHEY, SMNVEV (reference sequence).

The chain uses TRBV27 and TRBJ1-5, with 8 bases aligning to TRBD1. CDR3 length equals 14 residues. Germline trimming cut 5 bases from V and 2 bases from J; bases unmatched to any gene: 2. CDR1 and CDR2 from the germline V gene are MNHEY and SMNVEV (reference sequence). The DNA of the CDR3 is TGTGCCAGCAGTGACAGGGGTCGCAATCAGCCCCAGCATTTT. It is translated as CASSDRGRNQPQHF.

This chain links TRBV12-5 with TRBJ1-2, with D possibly matching TRBD1 (6 bases). The CDR3 extends over 17 amino acids. Germline CDR1 reads LGHNT; CDR2 reads FRNRAP. Trimming removed 0 bases at V and 7 bases at J, with 21 bases between. Here the CDR3 reads CASGLVYSNRVPVGYTF. The CDR3 nucleotides read TGTGCTAGTGGTTTGGTATACAGCAACAGGGTCCCGGTTGGCTACACCTTC.

This chain links TRBV27 with TRBJ1-2; 11 bases are a match to TRBD1. V lost 8 bases and J lost 4; bases outside the gene matches: 9. This CDR3 is built from 15 residues. CDR1 MNHEY and CDR2 SMNVEV come from the germline V gene (reference sequence). The DNA of the CDR3 is TGTGCCAGCGCAAAAGGACAGGGGGCTGGCTATGGCTACACCTTC. It codes for CASAKGQGAGYGYTF.

This clone was found once. This chain connects TRBV12-5 to TRBJ1-1; D unresolved. The CDR3 runs to 19 residues. Trimming shortened V by 0 bases and J by 0 bases, and 20 bases separated the two germline ends. Per germline, CDR1 LGHNT and CDR2 FRNRAP. This CDR3 is CASGLVLSTGEALNTEAFF. CDR3 sequence (DNA): TGTGCTAGTGGTTTGGTACTCAGCACCGGGGAGGCTCTGAACACTGAAGCTTTCTTT.

This clone was recorded only once. Written as DNA, the CDR3 is TGTGCCAGCAGTTTACACGGGACAGTTTCTGGAAACACCATATATTTT. This codes for CASSLHGTVSGNTIYF. The chain uses TRBV28 and TRBJ1-3, with 7 bases fitting TRBD1. Per germline, CDR1 MDHEN and CDR2 SYDVKM. V was pared by 2 bases and J by 1 base, with 5 bases of the junction left unmatched. This CDR3 region has 16 residues.

The chain employs TRBV12-5 and TRBJ2-6; 7 bases agree with TRBD1. The CDR3 contains 17 residues. Germline values: CDR1 LGHNT, CDR2 FRNRAP. The V segment lost 3 bases and the J segment 4 bases; nucleotides outside the gene matches: 9. CDR3 bases: TGTGCTAGTGGTTTCACCCTGGACAGGTCAGGGGCCAACGTCCTGACTTTC. Encoded protein: CASGFTLDRSGANVLTF. Complete variable domain (other parts from reference TRBV12-5 and TRBJ2-6): DARVTQTPRHKVTEMGQEVTMRCQPILGHNTVFWYRQTMMQGLELLAYFRNRAPLDDSGMPKDRFSAEMPDATLATLKIQPSEPRDSAVYFCASGFTLDRSGANVLTFGAGSRLTVL.

The chain is built from TRBV4-1 and TRBJ2-6, with 10 bases aligning to TRBD1. The CDR3 loop spans 19 amino acids. Unmatched junction bases numbered 6, after V lost 0 bases and J lost 1 base. Germline CDR1 and CDR2: MGHRA and YSYEKL. Here the CDR3 reads CASSQERDRGRSGANVLTF. The CDR3 nucleotides read TGCGCCAGCAGCCAAGAACGGGACAGGGGACGATCTGGGGCCAACGTCCTGACTTTC.

V usage is TRBV7-9 and J usage is TRBJ2-1, with TRBD2 identical over 12 bases. The CDR3 is 16 residues long. Germline CDR1 reads SEHNR; CDR2 reads FQNEAQ (reference sequence). J lost 8 bases, V lost 7 bases, and 12 bases had no gene match. CDR3 DNA: TGTGCCAGCACCCTTTTGACTAGCGGGAGAAGACATGAGCAGTTCTTC. It translates to CASTLLTSGRRHEQFF. Looking up the rest from reference TRBV7-9 and TRBJ2-1 gives the full variable domain: DTGVSQNPRHKITKRGQNVTFRCDPISEHNRLYWYRQTLGQGPEFLTYFQNEAQLEKSRLLSDRFSAERPKGSFSTLEIQRTEQGDSAMYLCASTLLTSGRRHEQFFGPGTRLTVL.

The rearrangement uses TRBV2 and TRBJ2-5, with 7 bases that match TRBD1. The germline V gene encodes CDR1 SNHLY and CDR2 FYNNEI. V lost 6 bases and J lost 4; bases outside the gene matches: 11. CDR3 length: 15 residues. CDR3 sequence reads: CASSKDRDVRETQYF. CDR3 in DNA: TGTGCCAGCAGCAAAGACAGGGACGTCCGAGAGACCCAGTACTTC.

This clone was recorded a few times. J is TRBJ2-6 and V is TRBV5-4; maybe TRBD1 (6 bases). V lost 3 bases and J 2 bases, leaving 9 bases between the germline ends. The CDR3 spans 15 residues. Germline V gives CDR1 SGHNT, CDR2 YYREEE (reference sequence). This chain's CDR3 is CASSSPGAGANVLTF. CDR3 bases: TGTGCCAGCAGCTCCCCAGGGGCTGGGGCCAACGTCCTGACTTTC.

This chain joins TRBV4-2 and TRBJ1-2, with 7 bases fitting TRBD1. The CDR3 sequence is 15 residues long. J gave up 5 bases and V 4 bases, and 10 bases lay outside the gene matches. Germline loops: CDR1 LGHNA, CDR2 YNFKEQ. CDR3 sequence: CASSPSGTVSYGYTF. CDR3 DNA: TGTGCCAGCAGCCCATCCGGGACAGTGAGTTATGGCTACACCTTC.

This chain uses TRBV18 with TRBJ1-2; 9 nucleotides match TRBD1. Losses at the gene ends were 3 bases for V and 6 bases for J; bases not matched to a gene: 8. The CDR3 loop spans 15 amino acids. CDR1 is KGHSH and CDR2 is LQKENI in the germline V gene. The CDR3 loop is CASSPGQGTPHGYTF. Written as DNA, the CDR3 is TGTGCCAGCTCACCCGGACAGGGGACGCCCCATGGCTACACCTTC.

The V call is TRBV27, the J call TRBJ2-2, with 8 bases lining up with TRBD2. V trimming: 1 base; J trimming: 4 bases; junction bases outside the gene matches: 2. This CDR3 is 15 amino acids long. The germline CDR1 and CDR2 sequences are MNHEY and SMNVEV (reference sequence). This chain's CDR3 is CASSLYLAGTGELFF. The CDR3 nucleotides read TGTGCCAGCAGTTTATATCTAGCGGGCACCGGGGAGCTGTTTTTT.

The genes are TRBV11-2 and TRBJ2-5; 11 bases are shared with TRBD2. CDR3 length equals 18 residues. CDR1 and CDR2 from the germline V gene are SGHAT and FQNNGV. Unmatched junction bases numbered 13, after V lost 5 bases and J lost 2 bases. CDR3 sequence reads: CASSRLALTSGGQETQYF. The CDR3 region has the DNA TGTGCCAGCAGCCGGTTAGCCCTTACTAGCGGGGGTCAAGAGACCCAGTACTTC.

On this clone itself: The sample carries other DNA sequences with the same CDR3. This chain joins TRBV19 and TRBJ1-1; D remains ambiguous. CDR1 LNHDA and CDR2 SQIVND come from the germline V gene (reference sequence). The CDR3 length is 13 residues. V shed 3 bases and J shed 1 base, with 6 bases lying between them. The CDR3, as DNA: TGTGCCAGTAGTATCACGGGGAACACTGAAGCTTTCTTT. Translation gives CASSITGNTEAFF.

J is TRBJ1-6 and V is TRBV3-1 (or the pseudogene TRBV3-2), with 8 bases aligning to TRBD1. The CDR3 is made up of 15 amino acids. J lost 8 bases, V lost 4 bases, and 7 bases had no gene match. Germline V lookup: CDR1 LGHDT, CDR2 YNNKEL (reference sequence). As DNA, the CDR3 is TGTGCCAGCAGCCTGGCAGGGGGCCCGGATTCACCCCTCCACTTT. This encodes CASSLAGGPDSPLHF.

The rearrangement uses TRBV29-1 and TRBJ1-3; no firm D call. Looked up from germline, CDR1 is SQVTM and CDR2 is ANQGSEA. V gave up 2 bases and J gave up 2 bases, with 4 bases separating them. The CDR3 has 12 residues. The CDR3 loop is CSVEPTGNTIYF. The CDR3, as DNA: TGCAGCGTTGAACCTACTGGAAACACCATATATTTT.